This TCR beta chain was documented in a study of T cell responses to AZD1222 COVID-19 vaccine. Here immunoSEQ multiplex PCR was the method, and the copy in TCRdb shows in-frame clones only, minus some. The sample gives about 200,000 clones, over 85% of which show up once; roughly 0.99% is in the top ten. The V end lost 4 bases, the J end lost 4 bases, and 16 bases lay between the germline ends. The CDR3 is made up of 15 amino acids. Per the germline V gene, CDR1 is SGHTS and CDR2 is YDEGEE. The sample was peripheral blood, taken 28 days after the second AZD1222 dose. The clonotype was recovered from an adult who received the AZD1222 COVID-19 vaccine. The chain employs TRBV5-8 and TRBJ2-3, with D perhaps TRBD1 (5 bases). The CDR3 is CASSVGQGEADTQYF. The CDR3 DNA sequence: TGTGCCAGCAGCGTGGGCCAGGGTGAGGCAGATACGCAGTATTTT.